This TCR beta chain derives from a study of T cell responses to AZD1222 COVID-19 vaccine listed by TCRdb under 2021. Concerning the study at large: A total of around 240 trial participants underwent TCR sequencing, of whom 207 had received two doses of AZD1222 and approximately 26 had received two doses of the MenACWY control vaccine. Trial participants were enrolled by age into subgroups of 18-55, 56-69 and 70-plus years, and approximately 150, 30 and 60 TCR-sequenced participants, respectively, were included in these subgroups. Summary of the overall study and its limitations: Conclusions about previously exposed vaccinees are limited because only 5 or 6 AZD1222 recipients were SARS-CoV-2 seropositive at baseline. Spike-specific TCR breadth and depth rose significantly after two AZD1222 doses compared with day 0 and with MenACWY recipients. Participants were mostly white British and included more females than males, and it was suggested by the authors that clonal diversity may have been underestimated. The vaccine-associated CD4 TCRs covered the entire spike protein, and the dominant responses fell in regions 160-218 and 743-854. No day 14 peak-response samples were available, so repertoires were characterized only after the peak T cell response. The 56-69-year group was small, and its depth increase did not reach significance, likely because of low power. Reportedly, almost half of the unique spike-specific TCRs recognized epitopes lying outside the regions that are mutated in the B.1.351 and B.1.1.7 variants.

About this clone: Its antigen specificity is not known. Base qualities are not provided; no much larger clone lies one nucleotide away.

The CDR3 contains 13 residues, cysteine and phenylalanine counted. CDR3 DNA is the only sequence kept; it has 39 bases, read in frame from the first base. Between the V and J ends, shortened by 0 bases and 5 bases respectively, the junction contains 7 bases. In the germline V gene, CDR1 corresponds to SGHAT and CDR2 to FQNNGV. The CDR3 regions of human TCRbeta chains were analyzed by immunosequencing. The paper's processing steps were these. TCRs in the repertoires were compared against a reference library of SARS-CoV-2-specific TCRs that had been generated with the MIRA antigen-specificity platform. Breadth was defined as the fraction of unique TCRs that were SARS-CoV-2-associated, and depth was defined as the fraction of total T cells that were SARS-CoV-2-associated. Using the MIRA data, each spike-specific TCR was mapped to the spike region that the TCR reacts to and placed in a CD4 or CD8 class. Log10-transformed breadth and depth values were compared by one-way ANOVA with Sidak's multiple comparisons tests. TCRdb provides this immuneACCESS table in a form limited to in-frame rearrangements. Some clones are lacking; in checked studies, under half of them reflect an unresolved V gene, and why the rest are absent is not known. V, J and clone size were drawn from that table, and D and trimming were deduced from the DNA. Present in this sample are some 200,000 clones, 80% to 95% of which were seen just once. 1.7% of the sample goes to the ten largest clones.

The sample's time point label, in plain terms: about 28 days (+/-7) after the second vaccine dose. AZD1222 recipients whose second dose came at about 4 weeks and those whose second dose came at about 12 weeks were combined into one group, since spike-specific TCR depth and breadth did not differ between the two schedules. The vaccinee samples were drawn from two UK trials, COV001 and COV002, one of which was a single-blind randomized controlled phase 2/3 trial testing AZD1222 (ChAdOx1 nCoV-19) in healthy adults. For TCRbeta chain sequencing, PBMC samples were collected from trial participants at day 0 and at day 28 after the second dose.

Sample: peripheral blood, taken 28 days after the second AZD1222 dose. Recombination joined TRBV11-2 with TRBJ1-1; no D segment can be confidently identified. This receptor was identified in an adult who received the AZD1222 COVID-19 vaccine. The sequenced DNA: TGTGCCAGCAGCTTAGAAGGGAGGACTGAAGCTTTCTTT. It specifies CASSLEGRTEAFF.